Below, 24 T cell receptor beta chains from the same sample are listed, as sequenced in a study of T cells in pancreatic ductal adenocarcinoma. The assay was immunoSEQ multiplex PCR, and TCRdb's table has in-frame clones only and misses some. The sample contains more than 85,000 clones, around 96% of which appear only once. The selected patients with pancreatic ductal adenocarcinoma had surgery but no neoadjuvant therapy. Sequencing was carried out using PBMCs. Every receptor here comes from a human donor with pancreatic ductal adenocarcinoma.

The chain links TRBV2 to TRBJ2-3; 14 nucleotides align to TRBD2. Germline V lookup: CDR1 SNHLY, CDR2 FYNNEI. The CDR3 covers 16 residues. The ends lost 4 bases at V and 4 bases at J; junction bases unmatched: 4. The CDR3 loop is CASSVRLAGGPDTQYF. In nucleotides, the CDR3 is TGTGCCAGCAGTGTTCGACTAGCGGGAGGGCCAGATACGCAGTATTTT.

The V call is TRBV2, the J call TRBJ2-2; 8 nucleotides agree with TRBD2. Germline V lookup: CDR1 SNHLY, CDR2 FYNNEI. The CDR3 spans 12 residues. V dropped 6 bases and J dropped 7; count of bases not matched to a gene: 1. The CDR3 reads CASRGTSGELFF. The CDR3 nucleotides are TGTGCCAGCAGAGGGACTAGCGGGGAGCTGTTTTTT.

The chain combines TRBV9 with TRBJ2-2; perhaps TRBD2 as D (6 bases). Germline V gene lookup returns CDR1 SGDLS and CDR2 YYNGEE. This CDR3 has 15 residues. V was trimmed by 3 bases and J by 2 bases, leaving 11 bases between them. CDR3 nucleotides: TGTGCCAGCAGCGCCTCGGGAGTAAACACCGGGGAGCTGTTTTTT. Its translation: CASSASGVNTGELFF.

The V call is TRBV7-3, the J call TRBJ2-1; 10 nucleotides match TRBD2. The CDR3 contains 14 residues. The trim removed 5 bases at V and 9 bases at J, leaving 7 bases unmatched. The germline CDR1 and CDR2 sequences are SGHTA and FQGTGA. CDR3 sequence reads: CASSTSGNGGEQFF. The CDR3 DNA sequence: TGTGCCAGCAGCACTAGCGGGAACGGCGGTGAGCAGTTCTTC. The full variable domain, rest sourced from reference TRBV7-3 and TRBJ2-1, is GAGVSQTPSNKVTEKGKYVELRCDPISGHTALYWYRQSLGQGPEFLIYFQGTGAADDSGLPNDRFFAVRPEGSVSTLKIQRTERGDSAVYLCASSTSGNGGEQFFGPGTRLTVL.

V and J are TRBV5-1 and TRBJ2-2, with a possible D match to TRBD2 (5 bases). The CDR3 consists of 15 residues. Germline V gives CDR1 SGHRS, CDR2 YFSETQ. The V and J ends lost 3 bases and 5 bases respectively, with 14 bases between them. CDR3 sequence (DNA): TGCGCCAGCAGCTCCCGAAGAGGGCGTACCGGGGAGCTGTTTTTT. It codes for CASSSRRGRTGELFF.

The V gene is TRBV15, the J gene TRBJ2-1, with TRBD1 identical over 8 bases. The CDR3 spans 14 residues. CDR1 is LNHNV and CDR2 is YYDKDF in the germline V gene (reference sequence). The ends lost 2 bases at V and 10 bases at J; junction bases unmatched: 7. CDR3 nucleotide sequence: TGTGCCACCAGCAGACAGACAGGGGAGGAGGAGCAGTTCTTC. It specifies CATSRQTGEEEQFF.

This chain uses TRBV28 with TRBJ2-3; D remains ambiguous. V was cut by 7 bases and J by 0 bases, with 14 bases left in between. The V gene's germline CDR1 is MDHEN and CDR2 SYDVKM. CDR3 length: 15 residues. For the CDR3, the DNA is TGTGCCAGCATCCAACCCCCGGAGAGCACAGATACGCAGTATTTT. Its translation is CASIQPPESTDTQYF.

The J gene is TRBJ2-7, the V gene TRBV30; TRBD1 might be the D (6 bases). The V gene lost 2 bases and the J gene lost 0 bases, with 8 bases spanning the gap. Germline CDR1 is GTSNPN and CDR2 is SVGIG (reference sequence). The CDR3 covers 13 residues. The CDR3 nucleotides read TGTGCCTGGAGTCAGGGGCACTCCTACGAGCAGTACTTC. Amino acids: CAWSQGHSYEQYF.

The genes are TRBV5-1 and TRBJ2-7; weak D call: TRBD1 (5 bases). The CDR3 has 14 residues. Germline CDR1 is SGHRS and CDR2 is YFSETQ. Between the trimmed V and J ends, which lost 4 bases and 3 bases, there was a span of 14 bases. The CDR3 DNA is TGCGCCAGCAGCCCGGAAGGGGTCCTCTACGAGCAGTACTTC. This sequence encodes CASSPEGVLYEQYF.

The CDR3 DNA reads as TGCGCCAGCAGCCCGACAGGGTACGCCTACGAGCAGTACTTC. It is translated as CASSPTGYAYEQYF. This chain joins TRBV5-1 and TRBJ2-7, with TRBD1 identical over 7 bases. Germline assignment: CDR1 SGHRS and CDR2 YFSETQ. Trimming removed 4 bases from V and 2 bases from J; junction bases left unmatched: 6. This CDR3 comprises 14 residues. Drawing the rest from reference TRBV5-1 and TRBJ2-7, the complete variable domain is KAGVTQTPRYLIKTRGQQVTLSCSPISGHRSVSWYQQTPGQGLQFLFEYFSETQRNKGNFPGRFSGRQFSNSRSEMNVSTLELGDSALYLCASSPTGYAYEQYFGPGTRLTVT.

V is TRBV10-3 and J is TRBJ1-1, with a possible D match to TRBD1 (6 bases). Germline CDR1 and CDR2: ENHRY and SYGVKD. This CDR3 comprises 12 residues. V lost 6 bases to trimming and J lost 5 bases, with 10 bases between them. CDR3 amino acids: CAIREGGTEAFF. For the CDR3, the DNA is TGTGCCATCAGGGAAGGGGGTACTGAAGCTTTCTTT.

DNA of the CDR3: TGCAGCGTTAGACAGGGAGTAGCCCAAGAGACCCAGTACTTC. This sequence encodes CSVRQGVAQETQYF. This sequence joins TRBV29-1 and TRBJ2-5, with TRBD1 identical over 7 bases. Germline CDR1 is SQVTM and CDR2 is ANQGSEA. The CDR3 runs to 14 residues. V shed 5 bases, J shed 1 base, and the junction held 7 bases outside the gene matches.

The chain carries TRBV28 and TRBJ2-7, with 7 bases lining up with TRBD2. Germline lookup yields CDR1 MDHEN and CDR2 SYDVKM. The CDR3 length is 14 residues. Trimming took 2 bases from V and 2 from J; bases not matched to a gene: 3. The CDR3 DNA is TGTGCCAGCAGTTTAGCGGGGGAGACCTACGAGCAGTACTTC. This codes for CASSLAGETYEQYF.

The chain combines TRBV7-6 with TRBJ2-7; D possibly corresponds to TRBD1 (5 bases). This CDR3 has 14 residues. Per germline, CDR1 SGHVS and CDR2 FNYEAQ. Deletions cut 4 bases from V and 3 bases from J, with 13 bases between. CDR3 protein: CASSSLDSIYEQYF. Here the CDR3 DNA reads TGTGCCAGCAGCTCACTCGACAGTATCTACGAGCAGTACTTC. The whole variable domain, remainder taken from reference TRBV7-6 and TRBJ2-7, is GAGVSQSPRYKVTKRGQDVALRCDPISGHVSLYWYRQALGQGPEFLTYFNYEAQQDKSGLPNDRFSAERPEGSISTLTIQRTEQRDSAMYRCASSSLDSIYEQYFGPGTRLTVT.

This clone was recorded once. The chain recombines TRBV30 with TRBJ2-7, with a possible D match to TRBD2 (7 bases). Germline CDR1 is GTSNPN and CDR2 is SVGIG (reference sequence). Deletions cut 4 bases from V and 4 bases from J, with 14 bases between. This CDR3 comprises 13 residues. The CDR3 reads CAWNGGAKYEQYF. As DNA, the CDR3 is TGTGCCTGGAATGGGGGGGCGAAATACGAGCAGTACTTC.

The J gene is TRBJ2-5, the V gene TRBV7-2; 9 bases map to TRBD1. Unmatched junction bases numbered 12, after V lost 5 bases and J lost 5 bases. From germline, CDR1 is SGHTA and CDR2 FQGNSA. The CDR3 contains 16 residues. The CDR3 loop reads CASSRPDRGPQETQYF. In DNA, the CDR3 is TGTGCCAGCAGCCGCCCGGACAGGGGACCCCAGGAGACCCAGTACTTC.

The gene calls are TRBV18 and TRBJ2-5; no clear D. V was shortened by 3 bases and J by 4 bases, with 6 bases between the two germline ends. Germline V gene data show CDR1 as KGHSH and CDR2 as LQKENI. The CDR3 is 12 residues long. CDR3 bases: TGTGCCAGCTCACCTTCGGGAGAGACCCAGTACTTC. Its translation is CASSPSGETQYF.

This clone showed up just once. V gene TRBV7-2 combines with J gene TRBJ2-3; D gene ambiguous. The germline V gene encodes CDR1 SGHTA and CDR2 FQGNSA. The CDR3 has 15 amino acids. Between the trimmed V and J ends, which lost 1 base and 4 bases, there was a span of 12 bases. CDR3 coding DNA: TGTGCCAGCAGCTTAGACAATTTTTTCCCAGATACGCAGTATTTT. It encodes CASSLDNFFPDTQYF. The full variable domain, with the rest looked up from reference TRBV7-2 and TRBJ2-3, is GAGVSQSPSNKVTEKGKDVELRCDPISGHTALYWYRQSLGQGLEFLIYFQGNSAPDKSGLPSDRFSAERTGGSVSTLTIQRTQQEDSAVYLCASSLDNFFPDTQYFGPGTRLTVL.

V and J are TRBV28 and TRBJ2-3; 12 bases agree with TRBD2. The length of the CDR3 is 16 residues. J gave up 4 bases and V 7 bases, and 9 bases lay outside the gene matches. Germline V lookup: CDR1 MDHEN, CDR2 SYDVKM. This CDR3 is CASTLRLAGGSDTQYF. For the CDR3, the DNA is TGTGCCAGCACCTTAAGGCTAGCGGGAGGGTCAGATACGCAGTATTTT.

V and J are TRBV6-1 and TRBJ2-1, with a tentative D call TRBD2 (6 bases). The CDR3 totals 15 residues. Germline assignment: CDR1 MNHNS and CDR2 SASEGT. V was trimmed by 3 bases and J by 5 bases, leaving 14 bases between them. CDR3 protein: CASSEVVGSNNEQFF. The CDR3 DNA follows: TGTGCCAGCAGTGAGGTTGTCGGGAGCAACAATGAGCAGTTCTTC.

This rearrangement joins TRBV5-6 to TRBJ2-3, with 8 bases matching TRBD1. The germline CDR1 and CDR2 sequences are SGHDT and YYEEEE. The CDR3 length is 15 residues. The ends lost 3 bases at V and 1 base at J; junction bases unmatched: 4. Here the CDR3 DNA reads TGTGCCAGCAGCTCAACAGGGGGTGGCACAGATACGCAGTATTTT. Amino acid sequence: CASSSTGGGTDTQYF.

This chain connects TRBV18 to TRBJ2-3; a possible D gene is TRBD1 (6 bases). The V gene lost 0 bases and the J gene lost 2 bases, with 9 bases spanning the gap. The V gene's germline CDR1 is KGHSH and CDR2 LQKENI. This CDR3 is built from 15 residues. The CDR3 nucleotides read TGTGCCAGCTCACCACCTACAGGGTACACAGATACGCAGTATTTT. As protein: CASSPPTGYTDTQYF.

The CDR3 nucleotides read TGTGCCAGCAGCTTGGGGAGGGATCAGCCCCAGCATTTT. Its protein product is CASSLGRDQPQHF. The J gene is TRBJ1-5, the V gene TRBV7-9; D remains ambiguous. V was cut by 3 bases and J by 5 bases, with 8 bases left in between. The germline gives CDR1 SEHNR, CDR2 FQNEAQ (reference sequence). This CDR3 region has 13 residues.

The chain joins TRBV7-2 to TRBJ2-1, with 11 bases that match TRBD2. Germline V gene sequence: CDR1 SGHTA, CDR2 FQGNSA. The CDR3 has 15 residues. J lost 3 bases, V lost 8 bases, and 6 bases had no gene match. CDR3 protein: CASATGTSGYNEQFF. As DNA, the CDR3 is TGTGCCAGCGCCACCGGGACTAGCGGCTACAATGAGCAGTTCTTC.